This TCR beta chain stems from a study of T cells after yellow fever vaccination. Overall study findings and caveats: A small proportion of clonotypes was detected in both the CD4 and CD8 compartments. The booster response re-showed most primary clones: approximately 95% CD4, more than 80% CD8.

This CDR3 region has 16 residues. V gave up 7 bases and J gave up 4 bases; unmatched junction bases: 13. The germline CDR1 and CDR2 sequences are LNHDA and SQIVND (reference sequence). Turning to this clonotype: The antigen is undetermined.

TCRdb called the 5' RACE reads again in MiXCR, with one record for every CDR3 protein. The repertoire holds around 400,000 distinct CDR3 sequences, with roughly 11% as singletons. This clonotype was obtained from a man between 18 and 29 years old who received the YFV17D yellow fever vaccine. Sample: PBMCs, taken on the day of the first yellow fever vaccination. The gene calls are TRBV19 and TRBJ2-3, with TRBD2 matching over 8 bases. The CDR3 loop reads CASTPGQRGFADTQYF. CDR3 nucleotides: TGTGCCAGTACCCCTGGGCAGCGGGGGTTTGCAGATACGCAGTATTTT.